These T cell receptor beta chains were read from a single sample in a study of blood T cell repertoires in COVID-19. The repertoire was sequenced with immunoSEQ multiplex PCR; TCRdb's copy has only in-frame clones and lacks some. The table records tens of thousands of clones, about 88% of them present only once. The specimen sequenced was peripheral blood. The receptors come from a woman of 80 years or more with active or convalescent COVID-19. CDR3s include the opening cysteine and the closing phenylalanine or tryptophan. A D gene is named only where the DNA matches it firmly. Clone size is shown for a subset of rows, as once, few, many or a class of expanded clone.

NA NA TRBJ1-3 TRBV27 TGTGCCAGCAGTCCCCGGGGCTCTGGAAACACCATATATTTT CASSPRGSGNTIYF
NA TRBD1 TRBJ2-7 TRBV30 TGTGCCTGGGCCGGGACAGGGGGCTTGTACGAGCAGTACTTC CAWAGTGGLYEQYF
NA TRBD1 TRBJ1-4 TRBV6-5 TGTGCCAGCTCCGACAGGGCAGAAAAACTGTTTTTT CASSDRAEKLFF
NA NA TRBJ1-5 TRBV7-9 TGTGCCAGCAGCTTAGACCACCGGGGGGGCAATCAGCCCCAGCATTTT CASSLDHRGGNQPQHF
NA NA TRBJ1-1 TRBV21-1 TGTGCCAGCAGCAAAAGCGCGCGATGGGGTCGGGGTGAAGCTTTCTTT CASSKSARWGRGEAFF
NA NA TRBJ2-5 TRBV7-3 TGTGCCAGCAGCTTAACCCCCACCACACAAGAGACCCAGTACTTC CASSLTPTTQETQYF
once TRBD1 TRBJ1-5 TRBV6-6 TGTGCCAGCACTAACGACAGGGGTAGGGGCAATCAGCCCCAGCATTTT CASTNDRGRGNQPQHF
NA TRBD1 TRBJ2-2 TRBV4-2 TGTGCCAGCAGGCCCGGGACAGGAAACACCGGGGAGCTGTTTTTT CASRPGTGNTGELFF
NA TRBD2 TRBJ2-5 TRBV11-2 TGTGCCAGCAGCCCTAGCGGCCAAGAGACCCAGTACTTC CASSPSGQETQYF
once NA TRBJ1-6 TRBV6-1 TGTGCCAGCAGTGAGCGCGAGTATAATTCACCCCTCCACTTT CASSEREYNSPLHF
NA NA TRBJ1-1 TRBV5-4 TGTGCCAGCAGCTTGGCAGGTCGTCACACTGAAGCTTTCTTT CASSLAGRHTEAFF
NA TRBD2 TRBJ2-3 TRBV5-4 TGTGCCAGCAGCTTGATTCTAGCGGGGGGGATTACGCAGTATTTT CASSLILAGGITQYF
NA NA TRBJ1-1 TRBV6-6 TGTGCCAGCAGTTACCCTGAACTCTCTCCGAACACTGAAGCTTTCTTT CASSYPELSPNTEAFF
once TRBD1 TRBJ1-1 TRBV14 TGTGCCAGCAGCCAAGGGGACAGATTGAACACTGAAGCTTTCTTT CASSQGDRLNTEAFF
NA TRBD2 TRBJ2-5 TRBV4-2 TGTGCCAGCAGCCCCCTAGGGACTAGCGGGGCGGAGACCCAGTACTTC CASSPLGTSGAETQYF
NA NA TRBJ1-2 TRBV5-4 TGTGCCAGCAGCTCCCCTAGAGTTGGCTATGGCTACACCTTC CASSSPRVGYGYTF
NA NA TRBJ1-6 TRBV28 TGTGCCAGCAGTTTAGGAGTGGGGCAGGGAAGCTCACCCCTCCACTTT CASSLGVGQGSSPLHF
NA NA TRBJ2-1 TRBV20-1 TGCAGTGCTACGAGAAACAATGAGCAGTTCTTC CSATRNNEQFF
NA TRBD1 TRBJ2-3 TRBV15 TGTGCCACCAGCAGAGATAAGGGGGCCCTCACAGATACGCAGTATTTT CATSRDKGALTDTQYF
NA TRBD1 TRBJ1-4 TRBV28 TGTGCCAGCAGTCCAGGGGGCGCAGACGAAAAACTGTTTTTT CASSPGGADEKLFF
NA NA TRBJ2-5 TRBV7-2 TGTGCCAGCATGGACTATCTCCAAGAGACCCAGTACTTC CASMDYLQETQYF
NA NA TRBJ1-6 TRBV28 TGTGCCAGCACCTCCCTTCGGACTTCTTCTCACTCACCCCTCCACTTT CASTSLRTSSHSPLHF
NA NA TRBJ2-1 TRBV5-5 TGTGCCAGCAGCTTGGGGATCGGGAGTAGCTCCTACAATGAGCAGTTCTTC CASSLGIGSSSYNEQFF
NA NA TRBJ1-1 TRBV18 TGTGCCAGCTCACCCCAGAGAGCAGGGCGGACTGAAGCTTTCTTT CASSPQRAGRTEAFF